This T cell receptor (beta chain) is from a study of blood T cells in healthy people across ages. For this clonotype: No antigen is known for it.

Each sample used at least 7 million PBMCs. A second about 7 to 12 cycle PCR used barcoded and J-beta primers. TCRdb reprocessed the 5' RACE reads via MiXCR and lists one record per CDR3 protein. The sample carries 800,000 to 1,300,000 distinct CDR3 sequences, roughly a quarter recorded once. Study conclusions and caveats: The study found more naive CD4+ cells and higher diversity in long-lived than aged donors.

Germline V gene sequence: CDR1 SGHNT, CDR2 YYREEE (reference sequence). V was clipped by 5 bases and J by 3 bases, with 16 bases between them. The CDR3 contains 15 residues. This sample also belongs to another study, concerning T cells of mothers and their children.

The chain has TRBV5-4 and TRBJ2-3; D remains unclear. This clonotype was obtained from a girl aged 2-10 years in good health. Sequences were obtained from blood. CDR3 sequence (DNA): TGTGCCAGCAGTTTGTCTTGGGGAACTACAGATACGCAGTATTTT. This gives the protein CASSLSWGTTDTQYF.